This T cell receptor (beta chain) was recovered during a study of blood T cell repertoires in COVID-19. Across the study: Sites across the United States, Italy and Spain contributed samples from acute and convalescent COVID-19.

This CDR3 comprises 16 residues. J lost 4 bases, V lost 0 bases, and 2 bases had no gene match. Germline CDR1 reads SEHNR; CDR2 reads FQNEAQ (reference sequence). In the study's own analysis: Nucleated cell number was recorded as an estimate derived from reference gene primer amplification. Measured with immunoSEQ multiplex PCR; TCRdb has only the in-frame clones, and not every one. Clone size and V and J calls were adopted from that table, with D and trimming inferred from the DNA. The table has around 150,000 clones, about 86% seen once. Material: peripheral blood. This TCR was sampled from a man in his 70s with acute or convalescent COVID-19. The chain joins TRBV7-9 to TRBJ2-2; TRBD2 aligns across 10 bases. The CDR3 nucleotides are TGTGCCAGCAGCTTAGCCGGGACTAGCGTCACCGGGGAGCTGTTTTTT. It is translated as CASSLAGTSVTGELFF.